Below, 5 T cell receptor beta chains from the same sample are listed, as sequenced in a study of identical twins. MiXCR was run by TCRdb on the 5' RACE reads, yielding one entry per CDR3 protein. Of 510,000 or so distinct CDR3 sequences in the sample, 13% to 15% are singletons; the top ten hold about 0.4%. These same records also appear under a second study, on yellow fever vaccine responses in identical twins.

Sequencing was performed on CD4+ T cells sorted from blood. All receptors derive from a woman aged 18-29 years in good health.

The chain carries TRBV10-3 and TRBJ1-5, with TRBD1 identical over 9 bases. With 9 bases clipped from V and 9 bases from J, the junction kept 21 bases outside the gene matches. This CDR3 is built from 17 residues. CDR1 and CDR2 from the germline V gene are ENHRY and SYGVKD. CDR3 residues: CAISPIPTGGSWAPQHF. The CDR3, as DNA: TGTGCCATTAGCCCGATACCTACAGGGGGCTCCTGGGCGCCCCAGCATTTT.

This chain connects TRBV11-2 to TRBJ2-1; 8 bases are a match to TRBD2. J was trimmed by 5 bases and V by 2 bases; bases with no gene match: 14. Germline V CDR1 and CDR2: SGHAT, FQNNGV. The length of the CDR3 is 18 residues. CDR3 sequence (DNA): TGTGCCAGCAGCTTAAGATTGAAAATAGCGGGAAGGAACAATGAGCAGTTCTTC. This encodes CASSLRLKIAGRNNEQFF.

This clonotype has more than one count but fewer than ten. J is TRBJ2-1 and V is TRBV18; 7 nucleotides align to TRBD2. CDR1 and CDR2 from the germline V gene are KGHSH and LQKENI. The trim removed 2 bases at V and 6 bases at J, leaving 13 bases unmatched. The CDR3 runs to 17 residues. In nucleotides, the CDR3 is TGTGCCAGCTCACCAATAATATCGGCGGGAGTTGGCAATGAGCAGTTCTTC. It yields the protein CASSPIISAGVGNEQFF.

This chain uses TRBV28 with TRBJ1-3; D call uncertain. This CDR3 has 16 amino acids. The germline V gene has CDR1 MDHEN and CDR2 SYDVKM. V gave up 5 bases and J gave up 0 bases, with 14 bases separating them. The CDR3 reads CASSPSRALSGNTIYF. The CDR3 DNA is TGTGCCAGCAGTCCATCGAGGGCTCTCTCTGGAAACACCATATATTTT.

V usage is TRBV7-8 and J usage is TRBJ2-2; D may be TRBD1 or TRBD2 (7 bases each). Germline assignment: CDR1 SGHVS and CDR2 FQNEAQ. The germline V and J ends were trimmed by 2 bases and 5 bases, with 18 bases remaining between them. The CDR3 spans 17 residues. CDR3 loop: CASSLRPSRGGTGELFF. CDR3 DNA sequence: TGTGCCAGCAGCTTAAGGCCCAGCAGGGGGGGTACCGGGGAGCTGTTTTTT.